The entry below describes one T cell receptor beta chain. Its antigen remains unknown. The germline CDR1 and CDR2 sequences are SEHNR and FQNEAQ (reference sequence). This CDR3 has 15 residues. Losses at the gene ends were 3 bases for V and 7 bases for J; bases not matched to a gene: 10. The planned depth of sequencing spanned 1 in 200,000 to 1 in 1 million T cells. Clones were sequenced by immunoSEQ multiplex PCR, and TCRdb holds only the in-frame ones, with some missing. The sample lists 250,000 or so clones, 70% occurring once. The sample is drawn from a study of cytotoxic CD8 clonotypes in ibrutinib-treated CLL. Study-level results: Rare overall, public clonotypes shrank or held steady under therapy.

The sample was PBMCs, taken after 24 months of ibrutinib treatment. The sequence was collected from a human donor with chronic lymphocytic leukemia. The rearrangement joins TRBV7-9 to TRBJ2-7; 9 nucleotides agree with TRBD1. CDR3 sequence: CASSLGWTGVGEQYF. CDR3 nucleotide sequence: TGTGCCAGCAGCTTGGGATGGACAGGGGTCGGAGAGCAGTACTTC.